The rows below give T cell receptor beta chains drawn from one sample of a study of blood T cell repertoires in COVID-19. Produced via immunoSEQ multiplex PCR; TCRdb's table is partial and in-frame only. The repertoire holds about 95,000 clones, with 81% as singletons. Material for sequencing was peripheral blood. The receptors here all came from a man aged 80 or over with active or convalescent COVID-19. Both conserved end residues are part of each CDR3. D genes are given only for firm matches. Where a row states a size, it is once, few, many or the class of an expanded clone; other rows omit it.

>TRBJ1-1|NA|once|TRBV11-2
TGTGCCAGCAGCTCCCCCACCGGGGGGAGCACTGAAGCTTTCTTT
CASSSPTGGSTEAFF
>TRBJ1-5|NA|NA|TRBV7-8
TGTGCCAGCAGCCGAACGGGAGGTCAGCCCCAGCATTTT
CASSRTGGQPQHF
>TRBJ1-2|NA|NA|TRBV18
TGTGCCAGCTCACCCGACCCGGACAGCTATGGCTACACCTTC
CASSPDPDSYGYTF
>TRBJ2-1|NA|once|TRBV18
TGTGCCAGCTCACCAGAAGGGGGAGAGCAGTTCTTC
CASSPEGGEQFF
>TRBJ1-1|NA|NA|TRBV24-1
TGTGCCACCAGTGGGGGCATGAACACTGAAGCTTTCTTT
CATSGGMNTEAFF
>TRBJ1-1|NA|few|TRBV19
TGTGCCAGTTCCGGGACATTGAACACTGAAGCTTTCTTT
CASSGTLNTEAFF
>TRBJ2-5|TRBD2|NA|TRBV9
TGTGCCAGCAGCGTCGGGACTAGCGGGGGGGCCGGAGAGACCCAGTACTTC
CASSVGTSGGAGETQYF
>TRBJ2-2|NA|few|TRBV27
TGTGCCAGCAGTTTAGCGGTTTCCGGGGTCACCGGGGAGCTGTTTTTT
CASSLAVSGVTGELFF
>TRBJ1-1|TRBD1|NA|TRBV2
TGTGCCAGCACCCCCCTTACAGGGGGCACTGAAGCTTTCTTT
CASTPLTGGTEAFF
>TRBJ1-5|NA|once|TRBV7-8
TGTGCCAGCAGCCGGGAGAAGGCCATCAATCAGCCCCAGCATTTT
CASSREKAINQPQHF
>TRBJ2-1|NA|NA|TRBV12-3/TRBV12-4
TGTGCCAGCAGCCAAACTCATGGTGAGCAGTTCTTC
CASSQTHGEQFF
>TRBJ2-5|TRBD1|few|TRBV7-2
TGTGCCAGCAGCAGACGACAGGGTTCGGAGACCCAGTACTTC
CASSRRQGSETQYF
>TRBJ1-5|NA|NA|TRBV7-9
TGTGCCAGCAGCATAGGTCAGGGGCCCTATCAGCCCCAGCATTTT
CASSIGQGPYQPQHF
>TRBJ2-7|NA|NA|TRBV3-1/TRBV3-2
TGTGCCAGCAGCCCACTGGGGAGCGAGCAGTACTTC
CASSPLGSEQYF
>TRBJ1-2|NA|NA|TRBV19
TGTGCCAGTAGTAGGACAGCCGCTAACTATGGCTACACCTTC
CASSRTAANYGYTF
>TRBJ1-6|NA|NA|TRBV6-1
TGTGCCAGCAGTGAATCGGGCGGGGAGGCACCCCTCCACTTT
CASSESGGEAPLHF
>TRBJ2-1|NA|NA|TRBV9
TGTGCCAGCAGCGTAGCTCCAGGTGGCAATGAGCAGTTCTTC
CASSVAPGGNEQFF
>TRBJ2-5|NA|NA|TRBV5-1
TGCGCCAGCAGCTTGGGCAGGCCCCAAGAGACCCAGTACTTC
CASSLGRPQETQYF
>TRBJ2-2|NA|NA|TRBV7-9
TGTGCCAGCAGCTTAGGACAGACCGCGAACACCGGGGAGCTGTTTTTT
CASSLGQTANTGELFF
>TRBJ1-4|TRBD1|NA|TRBV19
TGTGCCAGTAGTATGAACAGGGGGTCTAATGAAAAACTGTTTTTT
CASSMNRGSNEKLFF
>TRBJ1-5|NA|NA|TRBV7-9
TGTGCCAGCAGCCGCAGTCAGGGCGAGCAGCCCCAGCATTTT
CASSRSQGEQPQHF
>TRBJ2-7|NA|few|TRBV2
TGTGCCAGCATCCACTGGCAGGCCGACTCCTACGAGCAGTACTTC
CASIHWQADSYEQYF
>TRBJ1-6|TRBD1|NA|TRBV6-5
TGTGCCAGCAGTTCGACAGGGTATTCACCCCTCCACTTT
CASSSTGYSPLHF
>TRBJ1-1|TRBD1|NA|TRBV30
TGTGCCTGGAGCCCGGGACAGCGAGCTTTCTTT
CAWSPGQRAFF
>TRBJ2-3|TRBD2|NA|TRBV6-5
TGTGCCAGCACGCGGGGGTCCACAGATACGCAGTATTTT
CASTRGSTDTQYF
>TRBJ2-7|NA|NA|TRBV5-1
TGCGCCAGCAGGGGGGAATTGGGGGAGGACGAGCAGTACTTC
CASRGELGEDEQYF
>TRBJ1-3|NA|NA|TRBV19
TGTGCCAGTAGTACCGTGGACAGCGGGGGCACCATATATTTT
CASSTVDSGGTIYF
>TRBJ2-2|NA|NA|TRBV5-4
TGTGCCAGCAGCCCGGTCGCCGGGGAGCTGTTTTTT
CASSPVAGELFF
>TRBJ1-2|NA|once|TRBV3-1/TRBV3-2
TGTGCCAGCAGCCCGTACCGGGCTAACTATGGCTACACCTTC
CASSPYRANYGYTF
>TRBJ1-5|TRBD1|NA|TRBV9
TGTGCCAGCAGCTCGACAGGGGAGAGCAATCAGCCCCAGCATTTT
CASSSTGESNQPQHF
>TRBJ2-7|NA|NA|TRBV6-6
TGTGCCAGCAGTTACCTCGCCCGGGGGGCTTTGGGGGAGCAGTACTTC
CASSYLARGALGEQYF
>TRBJ2-5|TRBD2|few|TRBV3-1/TRBV3-2
TGTGCCAGCAGCCAAGCGATAGCGGGGGGTATAGGGACCCAGTACTTC
CASSQAIAGGIGTQYF
>TRBJ1-1|NA|NA|TRBV6-5
TGTGCCAGCAGCAGTCATTTCACTGAAGCTTTCTTT
CASSSHFTEAFF
>TRBJ1-5|NA|once|TRBV15
TGTGCCACCAGCACCGCCTTCTATAATCAGCCCCAGCATTTT
CATSTAFYNQPQHF
>TRBJ2-5|TRBD2|NA|TRBV9
TGTGCCAGCAGCCCAAGACTAGCGGGGGCCCAAGAGACCCAGTACTTC
CASSPRLAGAQETQYF
>TRBJ2-1|TRBD2|NA|TRBV7-2
TGTGCCAGCAGCCGGGGGAGGGATAGACTAGCGGGGCGCAATGAGCAGTTCTTC
CASSRGRDRLAGRNEQFF
>TRBJ2-7|NA|NA|TRBV5-1
TGCGCCAGCCAGGGGCTTACCTACGAGCAGTACTTC
CASQGLTYEQYF
>TRBJ1-4|NA|NA|TRBV6-5
TGTGCCAGCAGTTCAGGGACAAGGGCTGGTGAAAAACTGTTTTTT
CASSSGTRAGEKLFF
>TRBJ2-3|NA|NA|TRBV15
TGTGCCACCAGCAGAGGTTACACAGATACGCAGTATTTT
CATSRGYTDTQYF
>TRBJ1-2|NA|NA|TRBV29-1
TGCAGCGTTGGCTCGGGGGGTTACTATGGCTACACCTTC
CSVGSGGYYGYTF
>TRBJ1-2|NA|NA|TRBV2
TGTGCCAGCAGGTCAGGGGAGGGCTACACCTTC
CASRSGEGYTF
>TRBJ1-1|TRBD1|NA|TRBV14
TGTGCCAGCAGCCAAGTGGACAGGGGTGAAGCTTTCTTT
CASSQVDRGEAFF
>TRBJ1-2|NA|NA|TRBV5-4
TGTGCCAGCAGCTTGGGCAGGGAAGCCTATGGCTACACCTTC
CASSLGREAYGYTF